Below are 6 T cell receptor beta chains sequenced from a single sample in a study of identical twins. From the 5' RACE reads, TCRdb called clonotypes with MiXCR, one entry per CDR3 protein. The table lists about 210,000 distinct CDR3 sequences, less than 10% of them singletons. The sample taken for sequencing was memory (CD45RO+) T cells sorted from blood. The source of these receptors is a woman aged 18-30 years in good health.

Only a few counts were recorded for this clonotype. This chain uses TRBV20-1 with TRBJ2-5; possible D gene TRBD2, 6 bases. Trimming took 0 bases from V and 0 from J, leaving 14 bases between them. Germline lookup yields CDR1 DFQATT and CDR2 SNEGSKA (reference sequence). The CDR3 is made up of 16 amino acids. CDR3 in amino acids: CSARDMALAYQETQYF. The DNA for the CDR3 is TGCAGTGCTAGAGATATGGCACTAGCTTACCAAGAGACCCAGTACTTC.

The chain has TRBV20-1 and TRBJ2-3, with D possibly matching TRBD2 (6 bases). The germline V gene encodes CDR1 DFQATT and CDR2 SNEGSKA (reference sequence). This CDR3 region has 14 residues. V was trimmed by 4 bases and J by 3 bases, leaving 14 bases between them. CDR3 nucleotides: TGCAGTGCTAAACAAGCGGGTGGGACAGATACGCAGTATTTT. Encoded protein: CSAKQAGGTDTQYF.

CDR3 residues: CASTYSGGGADTQYF. The CDR3, as DNA: TGTGCCAGCACTTATAGCGGGGGAGGCGCAGATACGCAGTATTTT. The chain uses TRBV9 and TRBJ2-3; 9 bases align to TRBD2. Trimming took 6 bases from V and 4 from J; bases not matched to a gene: 9. From germline, CDR1 is SGDLS and CDR2 YYNGEE. This CDR3 is 15 amino acids long.

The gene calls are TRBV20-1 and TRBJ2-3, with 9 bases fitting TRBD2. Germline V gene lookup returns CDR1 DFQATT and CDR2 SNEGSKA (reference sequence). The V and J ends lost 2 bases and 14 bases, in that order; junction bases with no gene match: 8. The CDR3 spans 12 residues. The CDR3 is CSARNGGGEWYF. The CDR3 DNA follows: TGCAGTGCTAGAAACGGCGGGGGGGAATGGTATTTT.

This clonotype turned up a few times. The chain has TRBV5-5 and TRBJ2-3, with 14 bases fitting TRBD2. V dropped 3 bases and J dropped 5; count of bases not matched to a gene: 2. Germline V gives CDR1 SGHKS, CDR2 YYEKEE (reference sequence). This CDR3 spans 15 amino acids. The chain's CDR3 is CASSWGLAGEDTQYF. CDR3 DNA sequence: TGTGCCAGCAGCTGGGGACTAGCGGGAGAAGATACGCAGTATTTT.

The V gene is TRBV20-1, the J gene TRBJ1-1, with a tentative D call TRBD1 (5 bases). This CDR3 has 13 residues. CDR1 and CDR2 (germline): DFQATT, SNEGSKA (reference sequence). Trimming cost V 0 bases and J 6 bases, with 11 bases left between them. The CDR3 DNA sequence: TGCAGTGCTAGAGATCACGGACACTCTGAAGCTTTCTTT. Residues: CSARDHGHSEAFF.